This T cell receptor beta chain emerged from a study of blood T cell repertoires in COVID-19. Study-level information: Spain, Italy and the United States supplied samples that represented acute and convalescent COVID-19. PBMCs, B-cell-depleted T cells, or T cells provided the cDNA or gDNA that made up the material.

The data were produced by immunoSEQ multiplex PCR, yet TCRdb's version contains in-frame clones alone and is incomplete. The sample contains about 190,000 clones, about nine tenths of which appear only once. CDR1 and CDR2 (germline): LNHNV, YYDKDF (reference sequence). CDR3 length equals 14 residues. V gave up 4 bases and J gave up 11 bases; unmatched junction bases: 6. This chain connects TRBV15 to TRBJ1-6, with 9 bases fitting TRBD1. The TCR was taken from a man younger than 45 with acute or convalescent COVID-19. The sequenced sample was peripheral blood. CDR3 amino acids: CATSTRDREPPLHF. Written as DNA, the CDR3 is TGTGCCACCAGCACCCGGGACAGGGAGCCACCCCTCCACTTT.